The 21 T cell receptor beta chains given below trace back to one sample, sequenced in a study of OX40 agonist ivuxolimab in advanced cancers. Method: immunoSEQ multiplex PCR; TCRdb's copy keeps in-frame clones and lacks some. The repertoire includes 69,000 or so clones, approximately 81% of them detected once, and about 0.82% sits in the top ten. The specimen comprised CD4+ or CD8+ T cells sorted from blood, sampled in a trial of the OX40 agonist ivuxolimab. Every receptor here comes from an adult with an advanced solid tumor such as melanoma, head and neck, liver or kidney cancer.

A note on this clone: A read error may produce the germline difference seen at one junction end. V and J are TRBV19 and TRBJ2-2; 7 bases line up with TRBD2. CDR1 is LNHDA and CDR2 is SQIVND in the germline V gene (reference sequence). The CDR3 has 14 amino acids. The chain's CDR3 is CASRQSGNAGELFF. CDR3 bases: TGTGCCAGTAGGCAGAGCGGGAACGCCGGGGAGCTGTTTTTT.

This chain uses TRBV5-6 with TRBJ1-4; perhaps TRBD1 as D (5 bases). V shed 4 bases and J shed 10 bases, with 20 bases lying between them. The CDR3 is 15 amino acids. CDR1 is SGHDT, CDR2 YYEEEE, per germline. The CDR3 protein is CASSVRSGRMGKLFF. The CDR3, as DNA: TGTGCCAGCAGCGTTCGCTCGGGACGTATGGGAAAACTGTTTTTT.

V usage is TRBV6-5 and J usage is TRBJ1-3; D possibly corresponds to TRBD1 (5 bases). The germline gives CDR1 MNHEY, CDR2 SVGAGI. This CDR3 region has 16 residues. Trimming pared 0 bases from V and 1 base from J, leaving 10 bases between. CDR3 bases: TGTGCCAGCAGTTACTCTTGGGGCGCGTCTGGAAACACCATATATTTT. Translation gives CASSYSWGASGNTIYF.

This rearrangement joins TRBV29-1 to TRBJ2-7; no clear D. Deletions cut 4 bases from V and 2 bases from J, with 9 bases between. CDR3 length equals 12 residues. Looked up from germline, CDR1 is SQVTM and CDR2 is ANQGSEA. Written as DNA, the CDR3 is TGCAGCGTTGTCCTCGTTACCTACGAGCAGTACTTC. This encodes CSVVLVTYEQYF.

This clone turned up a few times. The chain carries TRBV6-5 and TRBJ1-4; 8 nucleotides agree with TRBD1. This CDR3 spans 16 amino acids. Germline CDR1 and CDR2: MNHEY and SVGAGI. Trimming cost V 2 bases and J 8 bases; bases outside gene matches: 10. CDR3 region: CASSYAPTGVEEKLFF. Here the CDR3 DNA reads TGTGCCAGCAGTTACGCCCCGACAGGGGTGGAAGAAAAACTGTTTTTT.

CDR3 nucleotide sequence: TGTGCCAGCAGCTTATGGAAGGAGGGGAACACTGAAGCTTTCTTT. Residues: CASSLWKEGNTEAFF. V is TRBV7-9 and J is TRBJ1-1, with D uncertain. V lost 2 bases to trimming and J lost 1 base, with 11 bases between them. Germline loops: CDR1 SEHNR, CDR2 FQNEAQ (reference sequence). This CDR3 is built from 15 residues.

The CDR3 region is CASSSGTGGLWAFF. For the CDR3, the DNA is TGTGCCAGCAGTTCAGGGACAGGGGGCCTATGGGCTTTCTTT. This sequence joins TRBV6-5 and TRBJ1-1; TRBD1 agrees at 12 bases. The junction had 8 bases not matched to a gene; V was cut back by 4 bases and J by 11 bases. CDR1 MNHEY and CDR2 SVGAGI come from the germline V gene. There are 14 residues in the CDR3.

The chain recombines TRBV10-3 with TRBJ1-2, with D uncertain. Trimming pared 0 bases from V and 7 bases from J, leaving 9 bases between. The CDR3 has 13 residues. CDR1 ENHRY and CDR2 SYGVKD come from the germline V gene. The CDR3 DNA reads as TGTGCCATCAGTGAGTCCGGGTCTAGTGGCTACACCTTC. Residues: CAISESGSSGYTF.

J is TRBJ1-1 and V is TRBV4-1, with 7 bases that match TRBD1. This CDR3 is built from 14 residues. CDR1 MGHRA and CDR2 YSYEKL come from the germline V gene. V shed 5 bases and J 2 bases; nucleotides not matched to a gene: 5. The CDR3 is CASSIYRGNTEAFF. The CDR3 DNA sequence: TGCGCCAGCAGCATCTACAGGGGTAACACTGAAGCTTTCTTT.

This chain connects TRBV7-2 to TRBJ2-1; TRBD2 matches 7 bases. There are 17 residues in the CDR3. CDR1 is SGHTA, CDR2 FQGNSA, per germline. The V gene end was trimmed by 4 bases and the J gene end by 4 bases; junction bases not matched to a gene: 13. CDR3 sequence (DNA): TGTGCCAGCAGCTGGGTGGGGGTAGCGGGTCCTTACAATGAGCAGTTCTTC. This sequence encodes CASSWVGVAGPYNEQFF.

CDR3 DNA sequence: TGTGCCAGCAGCTTAGTGAGGACAGATACGCAGTATTTT. Its protein product is CASSLVRTDTQYF. This chain joins TRBV7-2 and TRBJ2-3; D ambiguous. Germline V gene lookup returns CDR1 SGHTA and CDR2 FQGNSA. Trimming pared 1 base from V and 3 bases from J, leaving 5 bases between. This CDR3 is built from 13 residues. The full variable domain, in which reference TRBV7-2 and TRBJ2-3 provide the parts outside the CDR3, is GAGVSQSPSNKVTEKGKDVELRCDPISGHTALYWYRQSLGQGLEFLIYFQGNSAPDKSGLPSDRFSAERTGGSVSTLTIQRTQQEDSAVYLCASSLVRTDTQYFGPGTRLTVL.

The CDR3 DNA sequence: TGTGCCAGCAGACCGACTCCCCAACAGAATGAGCAGTTCTTC. Amino acid sequence: CASRPTPQQNEQFF. J is TRBJ2-1 and V is TRBV2; D is uncertain. The V end lost 6 bases, the J end lost 7 bases, and 16 bases lay between the germline ends. The germline CDR1 and CDR2 sequences are SNHLY and FYNNEI. The CDR3 length is 14 residues.

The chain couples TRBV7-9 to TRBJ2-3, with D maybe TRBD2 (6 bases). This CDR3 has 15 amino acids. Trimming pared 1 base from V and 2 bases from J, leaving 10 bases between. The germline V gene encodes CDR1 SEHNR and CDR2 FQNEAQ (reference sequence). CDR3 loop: CASSLGGGVTDTQYF. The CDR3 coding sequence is TGTGCCAGCAGCTTAGGGGGCGGGGTCACAGATACGCAGTATTTT.

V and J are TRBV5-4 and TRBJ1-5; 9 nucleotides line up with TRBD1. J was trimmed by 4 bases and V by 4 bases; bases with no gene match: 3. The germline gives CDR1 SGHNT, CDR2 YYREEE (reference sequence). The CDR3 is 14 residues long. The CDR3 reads CASSLQGANQPQHF. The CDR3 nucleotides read TGTGCCAGCAGCCTACAGGGGGCAAATCAGCCCCAGCATTTT.

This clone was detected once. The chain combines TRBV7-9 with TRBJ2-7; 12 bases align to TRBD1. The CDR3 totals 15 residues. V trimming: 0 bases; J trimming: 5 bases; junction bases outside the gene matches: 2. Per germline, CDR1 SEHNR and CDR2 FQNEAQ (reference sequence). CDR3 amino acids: CASSLAGTGGDEQYF. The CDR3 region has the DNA TGTGCCAGCAGCTTAGCGGGGACAGGGGGCGACGAGCAGTACTTC.

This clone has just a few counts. The CDR3 DNA reads TGTGCCAGTAGCCCCGAGCAGGGGCGGCAAAGGGAGCCCCAGCATTTT. Protein: CASSPEQGRQREPQHF. The genes are TRBV19 and TRBJ1-5, with a weak D call TRBD1 (6 bases). The CDR3 spans 16 residues. Trimming took off 6 bases at V and 8 bases at J, with 23 bases between the two ends. Per germline, CDR1 LNHDA and CDR2 SQIVND (reference sequence).

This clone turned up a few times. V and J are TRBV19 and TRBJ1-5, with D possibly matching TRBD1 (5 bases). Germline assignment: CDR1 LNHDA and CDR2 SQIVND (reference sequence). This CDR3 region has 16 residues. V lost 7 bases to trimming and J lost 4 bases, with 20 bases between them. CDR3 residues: CASTRVGEQANQPQHF. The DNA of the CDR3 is TGTGCCAGTACCAGGGTGGGAGAACAGGCTAATCAGCCCCAGCATTTT.

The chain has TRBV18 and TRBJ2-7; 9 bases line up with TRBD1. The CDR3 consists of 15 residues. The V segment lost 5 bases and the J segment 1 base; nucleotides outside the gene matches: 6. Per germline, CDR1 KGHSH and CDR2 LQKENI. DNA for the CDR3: TGTGCCAGCTCAGGAGGTGGACAGGGGTCCTACGAGCAGTACTTC. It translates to CASSGGGQGSYEQYF.

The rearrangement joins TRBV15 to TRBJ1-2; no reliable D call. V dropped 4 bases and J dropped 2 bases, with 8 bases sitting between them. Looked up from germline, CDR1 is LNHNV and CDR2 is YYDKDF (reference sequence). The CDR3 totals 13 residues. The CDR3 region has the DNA TGTGCCACCAGCAAGGACGGGAACTATGGCTACACCTTC. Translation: CATSKDGNYGYTF.

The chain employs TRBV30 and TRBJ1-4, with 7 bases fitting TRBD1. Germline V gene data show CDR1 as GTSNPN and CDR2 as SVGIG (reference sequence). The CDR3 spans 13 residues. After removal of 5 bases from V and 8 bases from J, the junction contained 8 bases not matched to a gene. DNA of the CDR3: TGTGCCTGGGCCCGGGACAGAAAAGAAAAACTGTTTTTT. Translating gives CAWARDRKEKLFF.

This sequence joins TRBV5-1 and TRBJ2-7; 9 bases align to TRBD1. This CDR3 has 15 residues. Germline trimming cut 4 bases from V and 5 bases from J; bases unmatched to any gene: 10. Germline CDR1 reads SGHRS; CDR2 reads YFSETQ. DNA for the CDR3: TGCGCCAGCAGCACTACAGGGGGCAAATTCGACGAGCAGTACTTC. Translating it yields CASSTTGGKFDEQYF.